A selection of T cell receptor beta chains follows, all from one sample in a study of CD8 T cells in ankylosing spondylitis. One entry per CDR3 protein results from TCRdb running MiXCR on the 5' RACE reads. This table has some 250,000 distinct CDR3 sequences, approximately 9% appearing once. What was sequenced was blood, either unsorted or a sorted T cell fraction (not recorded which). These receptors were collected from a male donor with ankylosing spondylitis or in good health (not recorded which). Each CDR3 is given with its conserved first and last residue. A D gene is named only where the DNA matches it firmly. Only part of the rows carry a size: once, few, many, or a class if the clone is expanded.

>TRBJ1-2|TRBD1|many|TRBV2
CASSEEGGVGGYTF
TGTGCCAGCAGTGAAGAAGGGGGCGTTGGTGGCTACACCTTC
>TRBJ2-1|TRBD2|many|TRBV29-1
CSVEGGGWSRNEQFF
TGCAGCGTTGAGGGGGGGGGATGGTCAAGGAATGAGCAGTTCTTC
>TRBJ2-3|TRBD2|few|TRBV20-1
CSARAGSGESTDTQYF
TGCAGTGCTAGAGCAGGTAGCGGGGAATCTACAGATACGCAGTATTTT
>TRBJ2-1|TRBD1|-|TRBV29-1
CSGGQGAGGTQFF
TGCAGCGGGGGACAGGGGGCCGGGGGGACCCAGTTCTTC
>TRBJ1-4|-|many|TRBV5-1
CASSESLNEKLFF
TGCGCCAGCAGCGAAAGTTTAAATGAAAAACTGTTTTTT
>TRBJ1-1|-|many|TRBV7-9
CASSPPGHVFGEAFF
TGTGCCAGCAGCCCGCCGGGACACGTCTTTGGAGAAGCTTTCTTT
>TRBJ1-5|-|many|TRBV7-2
CASSLGFIGFSNQPQHF
TGTGCCAGCAGCTTAGGTTTTATCGGATTTAGCAATCAGCCCCAGCATTTT
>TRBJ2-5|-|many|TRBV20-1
CSAKRGSRETQYF
TGCAGTGCTAAAAGGGGATCTCGAGAGACCCAGTACTTC
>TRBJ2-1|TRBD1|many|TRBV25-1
CASRTGWNEQFF
TGTGCCAGCAGGACAGGGTGGAATGAGCAGTTCTTC
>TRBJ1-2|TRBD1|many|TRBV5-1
CAFFRDRVFGYTF
TGCGCCTTTTTCCGGGACAGGGTTTTTGGCTACACCTTC
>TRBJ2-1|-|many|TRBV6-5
CASSYSARSSYNEQFF
TGTGCCAGCAGTTACTCAGCTCGGAGCTCCTACAATGAGCAGTTCTTC
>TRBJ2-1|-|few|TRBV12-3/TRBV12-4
CASSFGSAGMIF
TGTGCCAGCAGTTTTGGGAGCGCCGGAATGATCTTC
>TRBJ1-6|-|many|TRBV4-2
CASSQAGSSYNSPLHF
TGTGCCAGCAGCCAAGCTGGAAGCTCCTATAATTCACCCCTCCACTTT
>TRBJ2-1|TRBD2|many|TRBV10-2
CASSDGGRARDEQFF
TGCGCCAGCAGTGATGGGGGGAGGGCTAGGGATGAGCAGTTCTTC
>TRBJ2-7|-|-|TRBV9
CASSPRALEDEQYF
TGTGCCAGCAGCCCCAGGGCCCTAGAGGACGAGCAGTACTTC
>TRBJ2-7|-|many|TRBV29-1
CSVPGTYSYEQYF
TGCAGCGTTCCCGGGACGTACTCCTACGAGCAGTACTTC
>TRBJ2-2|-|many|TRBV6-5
CASEPGSGELFF
TGTGCCAGCGAGCCCGGGTCCGGGGAGCTGTTTTTT
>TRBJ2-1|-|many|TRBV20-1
CSARGISSYNEQFF
TGCAGTGCTAGAGGAATTAGCTCCTACAATGAGCAGTTCTTC
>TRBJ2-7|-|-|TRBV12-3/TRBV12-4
CASSPTVYEQYF
TGTGCCAGCAGTCCGACCGTTTACGAGCAGTACTTC
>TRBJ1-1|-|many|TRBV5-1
CASSVDVNTEAFF
TGCGCCAGCAGCGTAGACGTGAACACTGAAGCTTTCTTT
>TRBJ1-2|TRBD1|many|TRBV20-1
CSARTGLVNYGYTF
TGCAGTGCGAGGACAGGTCTAGTCAACTATGGCTACACCTTC
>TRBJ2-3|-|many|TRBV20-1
CSALGAGAGDTQYF
TGCAGTGCATTAGGGGCGGGGGCAGGGGATACGCAGTATTTT
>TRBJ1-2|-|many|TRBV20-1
CSARGGDGYTF
TGCAGTGCTAGGGGGGGGGATGGCTACACCTTC
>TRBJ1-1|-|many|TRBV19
CASSSQTGITEAFF
TGTGCCAGTAGTTCCCAGACAGGCATCACTGAAGCTTTCTTT
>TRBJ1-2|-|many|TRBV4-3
CASSQDSTVYGYTF
TGCGCCAGCAGCCAAGATAGCACAGTCTATGGCTACACCTTC
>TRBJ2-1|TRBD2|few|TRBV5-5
CASSYGTGGSSYNEQFF
TGTGCCAGCAGCTACGGGACGGGGGGTAGCTCCTACAATGAGCAGTTCTTC
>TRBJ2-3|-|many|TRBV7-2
CASSVRQLTSTDTQYF
TGTGCCAGCAGCGTAAGACAGCTTACTAGCACAGATACGCAGTATTTT
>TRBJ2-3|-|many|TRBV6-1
CASSLYPSTDTQYF
TGTGCCAGCAGTCTATATCCTAGCACAGATACGCAGTATTTT
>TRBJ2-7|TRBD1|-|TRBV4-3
CASSPGTGSSYEQHF
TGCGCCAGCAGCCCCGGGACAGGGAGCTCCTACGAGCAGCACTTC
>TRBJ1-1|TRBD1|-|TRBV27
CASSLSPRQGALNTEAFF
TGTGCCAGCAGTTTATCTCCCAGACAGGGGGCCCTGAACACTGAAGCTTTCTTT
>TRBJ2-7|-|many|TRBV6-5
CASSPTRGEQYF
TGTGCCAGCAGTCCTACGAGGGGGGAGCAGTACTTC
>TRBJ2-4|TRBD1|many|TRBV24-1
CATSSFTGGKNIQYF
TGTGCCACCAGTAGTTTTACAGGGGGCAAAAACATTCAGTACTTC
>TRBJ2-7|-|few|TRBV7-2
CASSLVPGTSYEQYF
TGTGCCAGCAGCTTAGTACCGGGGACCTCCTACGAGCAGTACTTC
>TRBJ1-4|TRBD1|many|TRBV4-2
CASSSRQGTDEKLFF
TGTGCCAGCAGCTCCCGACAGGGGACCGATGAAAAACTGTTTTTT
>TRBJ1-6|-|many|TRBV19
CASSINRDNSPLHF
TGTGCCAGTAGTATCAATCGGGATAATTCACCCCTCCACTTT
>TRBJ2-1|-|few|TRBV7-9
CASSSVGVAYNEQFF
TGTGCCAGCAGCTCGGTGGGAGTGGCCTACAATGAGCAGTTCTTC